This is a list of T cell receptor beta chains from one sample in a study of blood T cell repertoires in COVID-19. The repertoire was sequenced with immunoSEQ multiplex PCR; TCRdb's copy has only in-frame clones and lacks some. The sample holds over 140,000 clones, about 80% seen once. The material sequenced was PBMCs or T cells enriched from blood (not recorded which). The receptor set was obtained from a woman aged 50 to 60 who had recovered from COVID-19. CDR3s include the opening cysteine and the closing phenylalanine or tryptophan. A D gene is named only where the DNA matches it firmly. Rows give clone size only sometimes, using once, few, many, or a class for an expanded clone.

D	size	V	J	CDR3	DNA
NA	NA	TRBV7-8	TRBJ2-7	CASSLALGGNEQYF	TGTGCCAGCAGCTTAGCGTTAGGGGGAAACGAGCAGTACTTC
NA	NA	TRBV27	TRBJ1-1	CASRRDYITEAFF	TGTGCCAGCAGACGTGACTATATCACTGAAGCTTTCTTT
TRBD2	NA	TRBV18	TRBJ2-2	CASSPLAENTGELFF	TGTGCCAGCTCCCCCCTAGCGGAGAACACCGGGGAGCTGTTTTTT
NA	NA	TRBV7-6	TRBJ2-6	CASSLAPPGQSSGANVLTF	TGTGCCAGCAGCTTAGCCCCTCCGGGACAAAGCTCTGGGGCCAACGTCCTGACTTTC
NA	NA	TRBV5-6	TRBJ2-1	CASSFPGTGQFF	TGTGCCAGCAGCTTCCCCGGGACTGGGCAGTTCTTC
NA	once	TRBV21-1	TRBJ1-1	CASSLRTENTEAFF	TGTGCCAGCAGCCTCCGGACAGAGAACACTGAAGCTTTCTTT
TRBD1	NA	TRBV6-5	TRBJ1-1	CASSSGQGGGTEAFF	TGTGCCAGCAGTTCGGGACAGGGGGGAGGCACTGAAGCTTTCTTT
TRBD2	NA	TRBV6-1	TRBJ2-2	CASSERKGGGNTGELFF	TGTGCCAGCAGTGAGAGAAAGGGCGGGGGGAACACCGGGGAGCTGTTTTTT
TRBD1	NA	TRBV11-2	TRBJ2-3	CASSSLKGQGPDTQYF	TGTGCCAGCAGCAGCTTAAAGGGACAGGGTCCAGATACGCAGTATTTT
NA	NA	TRBV9	TRBJ2-7	CASSPTLQGYEQYF	TGTGCCAGCAGTCCAACCCTACAGGGTTACGAGCAGTACTTC
TRBD2	NA	TRBV30	TRBJ2-5	CAVSGTRSQETQYF	TGTGCCGTGTCCGGGACTAGGAGCCAAGAGACCCAGTACTTC
TRBD1	NA	TRBV19	TRBJ2-7	CASSGGTGIYEQYF	TGTGCCAGTAGTGGGGGGACAGGGATCTACGAGCAGTACTTC
NA	once	TRBV6-2/TRBV6-3	TRBJ1-6	CASSNYGGSNSPLHF	TGTGCCAGCAGTAACTACGGGGGTAGTAATTCACCCCTCCACTTT
NA	NA	TRBV24-1	TRBJ2-7	CATGGGDEQYF	TGTGCCACAGGAGGGGGGGACGAGCAGTACTTC
TRBD1	NA	TRBV2	TRBJ1-2	CASTRTGSNYGYTF	TGTGCCAGCACCCGGACAGGGTCTAACTATGGCTACACCTTC